In this sample, the clone carrying this T cell receptor (beta chain) turned up many times. Its antigen remains unknown. From RNA transcripts, TCR beta CDR3 regions were amplified. First-round RT-PCR targeting the TCR CDR3 was performed with the HTBI primer set. A single record per CDR3 protein comes from TCRdb applying MiXCR to the multiplex PCR reads. The sample consists of under 350,000 distinct CDR3 sequences, more than 10% of them appearing once. Hyperthyroidism was newly diagnosed in patients aged 18 to 65 (duration under 2 months). The data are from a study of T cells in Graves' hyperthyroidism and ophthalmopathy. General study results and limits: Most clonotypes that expanded in the thyroid above 0.001 also showed up in blood.

CDR1 and CDR2 (germline): DFQATT, SNEGSKA (reference sequence). Trimming took off 5 bases at V and 0 bases at J, with 16 bases between the two ends. The CDR3 contains 15 residues. This clonotype was sampled from a woman in her 30s with Graves' hyperthyroidism that later progressed to Graves' ophthalmopathy. Sample: blood. The rearrangement joins TRBV20-1 to TRBJ1-1, with a weak D call TRBD1 (5 bases). The CDR3 reads CSAGMTAAMNTEAFF. The CDR3, as DNA: TGCAGTGCTGGGATGACAGCTGCGATGAACACTGAAGCTTTCTTT.